The subject of this entry is one T cell receptor (beta chain). This CDR3 has 14 amino acids. CDR1 is SGDLS, CDR2 YYNGEE, per germline. V was pared by 4 bases and J by 11 bases, with 21 bases between. Only in-frame clones appear in the TCRdb table, and some are missing; sequencing was by immunoSEQ multiplex PCR. This table has about 70,000 clones, just under 95% appearing once. This record comes from a study of technical replicates of blood from a handful of donors. The source material was T cells isolated from PBMCs. V is TRBV9 and J is TRBJ1-2; a weak D match, TRBD1 (5 bases). The clonotype comes from a human donor in good health. In nucleotides, the CDR3 is TGTGCCAGCAGCCCTCAGGTAACAGGTTGGCCTTACACCTTC. It specifies CASSPQVTGWPYTF.